Below, 3 T cell receptor beta chains from the same sample are listed, as sequenced in a study of blood T cell repertoires in COVID-19. Sequencing was performed with immunoSEQ multiplex PCR; in TCRdb, only in-frame clones are kept and a portion is missing. Of approximately 20,000 clones in the sample, approximately 91% were seen once. Sequenced sample: peripheral blood. The source of these receptors is a human donor in a cohort sampled during active COVID-19.

The chain is built from TRBV4-1 and TRBJ1-2; D unclear. The CDR3 has 13 residues. V gave up 4 bases and J gave up 2 bases, with 8 bases separating them. In germline, CDR1 is MGHRA, CDR2 YSYEKL. The CDR3 sequence is CASSLSGNYGYTF. CDR3 nucleotide sequence: TGCGCCAGCAGCCTGTCGGGGAACTATGGCTACACCTTC.

The chain joins TRBV23-1 to TRBJ1-4; 11 bases agree with TRBD1. TRBV23-1 is filed as an ORF, its function uncertain. V shed 6 bases, J shed 2 bases, and the junction held 11 bases outside the gene matches. The CDR3 runs to 18 residues. The CDR3 nucleotides read TGCGCCAGCAGCCCGAGGACAGGGGGCGGGGGGACTAATGAAAAACTGTTTTTT. This gives the protein CASSPRTGGGGTNEKLFF.

The V and J genes are TRBV7-2 and TRBJ2-7; 9 positions match TRBD1. Germline V CDR1 and CDR2: SGHTA, FQGNSA. CDR3 length: 16 amino acids. The junction had 6 bases not matched to a gene; V was cut back by 0 bases and J by 3 bases. The CDR3 DNA sequence: TGTGCCAGCAGCTTAGCGGGGGACAGGGCTAACTACGAGCAGTACTTC. Its protein product is CASSLAGDRANYEQYF.